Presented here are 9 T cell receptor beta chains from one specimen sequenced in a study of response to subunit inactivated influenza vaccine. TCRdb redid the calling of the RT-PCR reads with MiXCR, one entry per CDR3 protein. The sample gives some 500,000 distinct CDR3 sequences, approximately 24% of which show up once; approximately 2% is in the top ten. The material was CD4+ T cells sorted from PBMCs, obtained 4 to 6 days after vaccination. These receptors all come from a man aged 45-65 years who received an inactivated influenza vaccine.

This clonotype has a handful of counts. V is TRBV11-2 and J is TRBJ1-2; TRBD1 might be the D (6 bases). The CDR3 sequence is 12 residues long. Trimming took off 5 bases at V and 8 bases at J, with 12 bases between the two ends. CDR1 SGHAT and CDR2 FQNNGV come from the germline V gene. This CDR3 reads CASSDFRGGYTF. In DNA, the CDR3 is TGTGCCAGCAGCGATTTTAGGGGGGGCTACACCTTC.

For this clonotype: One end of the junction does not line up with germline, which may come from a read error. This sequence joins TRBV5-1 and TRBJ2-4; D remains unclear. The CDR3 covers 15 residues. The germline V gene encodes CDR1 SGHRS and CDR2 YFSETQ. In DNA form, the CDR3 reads TGCGCCAGCAGCTTGGTCGGGCAGACCAAAAATATTCAGTACTTC. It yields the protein CASSLVGQTKNIQYF.

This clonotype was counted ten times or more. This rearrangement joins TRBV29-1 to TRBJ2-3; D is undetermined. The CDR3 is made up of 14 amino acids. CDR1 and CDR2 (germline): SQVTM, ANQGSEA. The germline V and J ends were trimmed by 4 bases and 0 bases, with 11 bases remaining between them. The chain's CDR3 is CSVGGRRSTDTQYF. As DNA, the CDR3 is TGCAGCGTTGGCGGCAGAAGAAGCACAGATACGCAGTATTTT.

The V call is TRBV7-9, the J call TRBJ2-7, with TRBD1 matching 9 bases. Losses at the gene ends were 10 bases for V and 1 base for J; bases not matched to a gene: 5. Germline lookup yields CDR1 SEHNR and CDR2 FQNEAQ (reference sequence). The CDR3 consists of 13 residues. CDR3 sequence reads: CATPGQGSYEQYF. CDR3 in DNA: TGTGCCACCCCGGGACAGGGATCCTACGAGCAGTACTTC.

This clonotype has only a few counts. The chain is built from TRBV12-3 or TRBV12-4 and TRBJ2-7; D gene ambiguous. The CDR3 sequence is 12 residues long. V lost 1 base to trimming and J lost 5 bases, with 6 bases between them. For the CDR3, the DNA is TGTGCCAGCAGTTTAGGGATGAACGAGCAGTACTTC. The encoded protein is CASSLGMNEQYF.

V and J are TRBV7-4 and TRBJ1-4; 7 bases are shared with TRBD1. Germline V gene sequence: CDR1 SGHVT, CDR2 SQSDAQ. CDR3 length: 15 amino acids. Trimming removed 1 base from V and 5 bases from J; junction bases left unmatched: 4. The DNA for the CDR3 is TGTGCCAGCAGCTTAGACGGACAGGTCAATGAAAAACTGTTTTTT. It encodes CASSLDGQVNEKLFF.

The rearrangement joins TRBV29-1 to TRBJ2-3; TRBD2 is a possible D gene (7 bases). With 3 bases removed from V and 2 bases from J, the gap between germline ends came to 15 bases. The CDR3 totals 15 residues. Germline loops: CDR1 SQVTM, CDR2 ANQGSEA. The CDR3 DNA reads TGCAGCGTTGATAGTGTGGGGGGGCCCACAGATACGCAGTATTTT. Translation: CSVDSVGGPTDTQYF.

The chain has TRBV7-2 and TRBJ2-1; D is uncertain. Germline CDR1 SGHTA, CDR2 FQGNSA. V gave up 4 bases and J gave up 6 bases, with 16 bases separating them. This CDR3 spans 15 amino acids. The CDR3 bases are TGTGCCAGCAGCTACCAGAAGGCCCCAGCCAATGAGCAGTTCTTC. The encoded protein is CASSYQKAPANEQFF.

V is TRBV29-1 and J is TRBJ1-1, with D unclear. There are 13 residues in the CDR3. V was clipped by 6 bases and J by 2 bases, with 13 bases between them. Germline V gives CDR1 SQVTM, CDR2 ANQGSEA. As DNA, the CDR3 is TGCAGCGTGCGGTCGGGTTACAACACTGAAGCTTTCTTT. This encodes CSVRSGYNTEAFF.